The 17 T cell receptor beta chains below all came from one sample that was sequenced in a study of T cell responses to AZD1222 COVID-19 vaccine. Assay used: immunoSEQ multiplex PCR; TCRdb lists only in-frame clones, some missing. The data contain about 140,000 clones, 70% to 90% of them singletons. The material was peripheral blood, obtained on day 0 of AZD1222 vaccination. The receptors come from an adult in good health.

To note about this clone: Within the sample, other DNA sequences also encode this same CDR3. The chain combines TRBV20-1 with TRBJ1-1; no definite D call. Trimming took off 3 bases at V and 1 base at J, with 3 bases between the two ends. Germline assignment: CDR1 DFQATT and CDR2 SNEGSKA (reference sequence). The CDR3 is made up of 11 amino acids. The CDR3 region has the DNA TGCAGTGCTAGGGGGAACACTGAAGCTTTCTTT. Translation: CSARGNTEAFF.

CDR3 region: CASTFDRAAYNEQFF. CDR3 DNA: TGTGCCAGTACCTTTGACCGCGCCGCCTACAATGAGCAGTTCTTC. V gene TRBV19 combines with J gene TRBJ2-1; D gene unclear. Trimming took off 7 bases at V and 2 bases at J, with 15 bases between the two ends. Germline-derived CDR1 and CDR2 are LNHDA and SQIVND (reference sequence). The CDR3 has 15 residues.

V and J are TRBV6-5 and TRBJ2-1; TRBD2 matches at 8 bases. V lost 4 bases, J lost 1 base, and 3 bases stayed unmatched. This CDR3 is built from 15 residues. CDR1 and CDR2 from the germline V gene are MNHEY and SVGAGI. The CDR3 bases are TGTGCCAGCAGTTTAGCGGGGCCTTCCTACAATGAGCAGTTCTTC. Its translation: CASSLAGPSYNEQFF.

The chain uses TRBV19 and TRBJ1-1; 7 nucleotides match TRBD1. The junction had 8 bases not matched to a gene; V was cut back by 4 bases and J by 3 bases. This CDR3 contains 15 residues. Germline loops: CDR1 LNHDA, CDR2 SQIVND (reference sequence). This CDR3 reads CASSRPGTAHTEAFF. The CDR3 coding sequence is TGTGCCAGTAGTAGACCGGGGACAGCTCACACTGAAGCTTTCTTT.

V is TRBV3-1 (or the pseudogene TRBV3-2) and J is TRBJ2-5, with 7 bases matching TRBD1. Germline CDR1 is LGHDT and CDR2 is YNNKEL (reference sequence). V lost 2 bases and J lost 5; bases outside the gene matches: 14. The CDR3 totals 17 residues. CDR3 DNA: TGTGCCAGCAGCCAATCGACAGGGACATTAATTTTTGAGACCCAGTACTTC. It encodes CASSQSTGTLIFETQYF.

The gene calls are TRBV11-2 and TRBJ2-5; 8 nucleotides align to TRBD2. The CDR3 covers 16 residues. With 5 bases clipped from V and 4 bases from J, the junction kept 12 bases outside the gene matches. CDR1 is SGHAT and CDR2 is FQNNGV in the germline V gene. CDR3 loop: CASSTQPAGVGETQYF. The CDR3, as DNA: TGTGCCAGCAGCACCCAGCCAGCGGGAGTGGGAGAGACCCAGTACTTC.

This clone appeared once. V and J are TRBV13 and TRBJ2-7; 10 bases agree with TRBD1. The CDR3 spans 15 residues. Germline CDR1 and CDR2: PRHDT and FYEKMQ (reference sequence). V gave up 3 bases and J gave up 3 bases; unmatched junction bases: 5. The DNA of the CDR3 is TGTGCCAGCAGCTTGGGGTGGGACAGGGGCTACGAGCAGTACTTC. Translating gives CASSLGWDRGYEQYF.

The chain uses TRBV19 and TRBJ2-3, with D maybe TRBD1 (5 bases). Trimming cost V 6 bases and J 0 bases, with 7 bases left between them. Germline loops: CDR1 LNHDA, CDR2 SQIVND (reference sequence). The CDR3 is 13 residues long. CDR3: CASRTASTDTQYF. The CDR3, as DNA: TGTGCCAGTAGGACAGCGAGCACAGATACGCAGTATTTT.

The chain joins TRBV28 to TRBJ2-7; the match to TRBD2 covers 7 bases. Trimming removed 5 bases from V and 2 bases from J; junction bases left unmatched: 12. The CDR3 has 16 amino acids. Germline values: CDR1 MDHEN, CDR2 SYDVKM. As DNA, the CDR3 is TGTGCCAGCAGTCTAATCAAACTAGCGCGTACCTACGAGCAGTACTTC. Its translation is CASSLIKLARTYEQYF.

The CDR3 bases are TGTGCCAGCAGCGGACAGGGGTCCTTCTATGGCTACACCTTC. This encodes CASSGQGSFYGYTF. The V call is TRBV11-2, the J call TRBJ1-2; TRBD1 agrees at 9 bases. V lost 5 bases, J lost 4 bases, and 5 bases stayed unmatched. Germline CDR1 is SGHAT and CDR2 is FQNNGV. The CDR3 has 14 residues. Full variable domain (remainder filled in from reference TRBV11-2 and TRBJ1-2): EAGVAQSPRYKIIEKRQSVAFWCNPISGHATLYWYQQILGQGPKLLIQFQNNGVVDDSQLPKDRFSAERLKGVDSTLKIQPAKLEDSAVYLCASSGQGSFYGYTFGSGTRLTVV.

The chain combines TRBV5-4 with TRBJ1-4; possible D gene TRBD1, 5 bases. The CDR3 is made up of 14 amino acids. Germline V gene lookup returns CDR1 SGHNT and CDR2 YYREEE (reference sequence). V lost 0 bases and J 7 bases, leaving 10 bases between the germline ends. CDR3 nucleotides: TGTGCCAGCAGCTTGGGAGGGGAGGGTGAAAAACTGTTTTTT. The encoded protein is CASSLGGEGEKLFF.

The chain couples TRBV15 to TRBJ2-1; no clear D. Trimming left V 4 bases short and J 10 bases short, with 11 bases between. The CDR3 consists of 12 residues. CDR1 is LNHNV, CDR2 YYDKDF, per germline (reference sequence). CDR3 protein: CATSTDSTEQFF. Here the CDR3 DNA reads TGTGCCACCAGCACCGATAGCACGGAGCAGTTCTTC.

The gene calls are TRBV7-9 and TRBJ1-3; D perhaps matches TRBD1 (5 bases). Germline CDR1 SEHNR, CDR2 FQNEAQ (reference sequence). The germline V and J ends were trimmed by 3 bases and 2 bases, with 11 bases remaining between them. The CDR3 consists of 15 residues. The chain's CDR3 is CASSFEGQTGNTIYF. CDR3 coding DNA: TGTGCCAGCAGCTTCGAGGGGCAAACTGGAAACACCATATATTTT.

The chain has TRBV28 and TRBJ1-2; D gene uncertain. The V gene lost 6 bases and the J gene lost 4 bases, with 12 bases spanning the gap. Germline V gene data show CDR1 as MDHEN and CDR2 as SYDVKM. The CDR3 is 13 amino acids. The CDR3 loop reads CASSPTVIYGYTF. CDR3 nucleotide sequence: TGTGCCAGCAGCCCAACAGTGATCTATGGCTACACCTTC.

The CDR3 nucleotides read TGTGCCAGCAGTACGGACACTAATTCACCCCTCCACTTT. Translating gives CASSTDTNSPLHF. The chain employs TRBV6-2 or TRBV6-3 and TRBJ1-6; tentative D call: TRBD1 (5 bases). The CDR3 has 13 amino acids. Trimming shortened V by 5 bases and J by 6 bases, and 8 bases separated the two germline ends. CDR1 MNHEY and CDR2 SVGEGT come from the germline V gene.

The CDR3: CASSLDTGGAYNEQFF. In nucleotides, the CDR3 is TGTGCCAGCAGCTTAGACACAGGGGGCGCCTACAATGAGCAGTTCTTC. V is TRBV11-3 and J is TRBJ2-1; 9 bases map to TRBD1. The V and J ends lost 0 bases and 2 bases, in that order; junction bases with no gene match: 2. This CDR3 contains 16 residues. The germline CDR1 and CDR2 sequences are SGHNT and YENEEA.

Comments on this clone: No DNA is shown, since the ends of the CDR3 on it are uncertain; the CDR3 is the one TCRdb lists. The rearrangement joins TRBV24-1 to TRBJ2-7; the tabulated D call, TRBD1, remains unverified against the DNA. The CDR3 spans 13 residues, counting both ends. Germline V CDR1 and CDR2: KGHDR, SFDVKD. CDR3 loop: CATSVPDSYEQYF.